This TCR beta chain was observed in a study of blood T cell repertoires in COVID-19. Study context: Italy, Spain and the United States were the sources of the convalescent and acute COVID-19 samples.

Germline V gives CDR1 SGHRS, CDR2 YFSETQ. V was clipped by 6 bases and J by 6 bases; unmatched bases: 10. The CDR3 extends over 14 amino acids. The study recruited people aged roughly 18 to 100 years across 20 to 30 US areas. Participants had their cohort set by participant-reported clinical history. How the authors handled the data: Amplification of reference gene primers was used by the study to estimate nucleated cell counts. Data came from immunoSEQ multiplex PCR; TCRdb stores just in-frame clones and leaves some out. V, J and clone size were drawn from that table, and D and trimming were deduced from the DNA. This sample has 300,000 to 450,000 clones; approximately 84% occur once, and the top ten carry approximately 0.93%.

The material sequenced was PBMCs or T cells enriched from blood (not recorded which). The genes are TRBV5-1 and TRBJ2-7; 9 nucleotides align to TRBD2. This receptor was identified in a woman under 40 who had recovered from COVID-19. In DNA form, the CDR3 reads TGCGCCAGCAACCCGGGACTAGCAACCGGCGAGCAGTACTTC. As protein: CASNPGLATGEQYF.